The 21 T cell receptor beta chains in this list originate from one sample, sequenced in a study of metastatic and nonmetastatic thyroid tumors (dated by TCRdb to the early 2020s). Library prep was done by PCR. Data came from an Illumina HiSeq 4000. TCRdb reanalyzed the raw reads on its own, using fastp at Q25 for trimming and MiXCR for clone calling, and kept in-frame beta chains. The sample table shows some 33,000 clones, and about 15% are seen once. The top ten constitute about 4.6% of the sample. Before undergoing thyroid surgery, none of the patients had been given any kind of treatment. The sample taken for sequencing was blood. These TCRs come from a female donor with papillary thyroid cancer or a benign thyroid nodule (not recorded which). Some clones in this sample may be carry-over from other donors' samples.

This rearrangement joins TRBV6-2 or TRBV6-3 to TRBJ1-2, with D possibly being TRBD1 (5 bases). The CDR3 runs 14 residues. The V end was cut by 7 bases, the J end by 8 bases, with 20 bases between. Germline lookup yields CDR1 MNHEY and CDR2 SVGEGT. As DNA, the CDR3 is TGTGCCAGCATCCCGCTGGGCAGGGTCGACGGCTACACCTTC. Translating it yields CASIPLGRVDGYTF.

The chain's CDR3 is CASRPTGWNEQFF. The CDR3 nucleotides are TGTGCCAGCAGGCCCACAGGGTGGAATGAGCAGTTCTTC. The V and J genes are TRBV6-1 and TRBJ2-1; D is perhaps TRBD1 (6 bases). CDR3 size: 13 residues. The V end was cut by 6 bases, the J end by 7 bases, with 13 bases between. Germline values: CDR1 MNHNS, CDR2 SASEGT.

The V and J genes are TRBV20-1 and TRBJ2-3; no reliable D call. Trimming cost V 3 bases and J 3 bases, with 16 bases left between them. Germline-derived CDR1 and CDR2 are DFQATT and SNEGSKA (reference sequence). The CDR3 is 15 residues long. The CDR3 loop is CSARWCWSLTDTQYF. The CDR3 DNA sequence: TGCAGTGCTAGGTGGTGCTGGAGCCTTACAGATACGCAGTATTTT.

Turning to this clone: With a much larger clone just one base away, this may be a read error. V is TRBV2 and J is TRBJ2-2; D is unresolved. Per germline, CDR1 SNHLY and CDR2 FYNNEI. This CDR3 region has 19 residues. Trimming stripped 8 bases from V and 1 base from J, with 26 bases between. CDR3 in amino acids: CASRPRPWCFVKNTGELFF. CDR3 coding DNA: TGTGCCAGCCGTCCCCGGCCATGGTGTTTTGTAAAGAACACCGGGGAGCTGTTTTTT.

The sample holds many counts of this clone. The J gene is TRBJ1-1, the V gene TRBV5-1; the D gene is possibly TRBD1 (5 bases). The CDR3 contains 15 residues. Germline V CDR1 and CDR2: SGHRS, YFSETQ. V lost 3 bases, J lost 5 bases, and 17 bases lay in between. The CDR3 spells CASSSVGGGRTEAFF. In DNA, the CDR3 is TGCGCCAGCAGCTCGGTGGGGGGGGGAAGGACTGAAGCTTTCTTT.

This clone rates as medium-sized (0.01 to 0.1%). The chain recombines TRBV12-3 or TRBV12-4 with TRBJ2-7, with TRBD1 matching 7 bases. CDR3 size: 14 residues. With V trimmed by 5 bases and J by 2 bases, 6 bases remained unmatched. CDR3 region: CASSHTGDTYEQYF. The CDR3 DNA reads TGTGCCAGCAGTCACACAGGGGACACCTACGAGCAGTACTTC.

For this clone: A read error may account for a junction end that differs from germline. The V call is TRBV6-4, the J call TRBJ2-2, with D tentatively TRBD2 (5 bases). This CDR3 comprises 13 residues. Germline CDR1 is MRHNA and CDR2 is SNTAGT. CDR3 nucleotide sequence: TGTGCCAGCAGTAGCTGGAGCACCGGGGATCTGTTTTTT. Its translation: CASSSWSTGDLFF.

This clone was observed at least ten times. The V gene is TRBV9, the J gene TRBJ2-7, with 8 bases aligning to TRBD2. This CDR3 spans 16 amino acids. The junction had 10 bases not matched to a gene; V was cut back by 1 base and J by 4 bases. Germline V CDR1 and CDR2: SGDLS, YYNGEE. The CDR3 sequence is CASSVSPLAGPYEQYF. The CDR3 nucleotides read TGTGCCAGCAGCGTAAGCCCCTTAGCGGGACCTTACGAGCAGTACTTC.

This clone appeared many times. The V call is TRBV11-2, the J call TRBJ1-2, with 8 bases identical to TRBD1. J lost 7 bases, V lost 3 bases, and 13 bases had no gene match. The germline gives CDR1 SGHAT, CDR2 FQNNGV. The CDR3 loop spans 16 amino acids. CDR3: CASSFTGGKGSGGYTF. As DNA, the CDR3 is TGTGCCAGCAGCTTCACAGGGGGGAAAGGTAGTGGTGGCTACACCTTC.

The sample holds many counts of this clone. This chain connects TRBV11-2 to TRBJ2-1, with D unresolved. From germline, CDR1 is SGHAT and CDR2 FQNNGV. V was trimmed by 1 base and J by 9 bases, leaving 7 bases between them. The CDR3 consists of 12 residues. The CDR3 DNA is TGTGCCAGCAGCTTAGTGGTTGGTGAGCAGTTCTTC. Translating gives CASSLVVGEQFF.

This clone was detected many times. V and J are TRBV19 and TRBJ2-2, with D tentatively TRBD2 (5 bases). This CDR3 has 13 amino acids. Per the germline V gene, CDR1 is LNHDA and CDR2 is SQIVND (reference sequence). Trimming removed 1 base from V and 5 bases from J, with 5 bases in between. The CDR3 loop is CASSIGGTGELFF. DNA of the CDR3: TGTGCCAGTAGTATAGGAGGGACCGGGGAGCTGTTTTTT. The variable domain in full, completed from reference TRBV19 and TRBJ2-2, reads DGGITQSPKYLFRKEGQNVTLSCEQNLNHDAMYWYRQDPGQGLRLIYYSQIVNDFQKGDIAEGYSVSREKKESFPLTVTSAQKNPTAFYLCASSIGGTGELFFGEGSRLTVL.

The chain is built from TRBV18 and TRBJ1-3; possibly TRBD1 for D (5 bases). Germline V gives CDR1 KGHSH, CDR2 LQKENI. The germline V and J ends were trimmed by 3 bases and 1 base, with 10 bases remaining between them. The length of the CDR3 is 15 residues. CDR3: CASSPNGGSGNTIYF. The CDR3 nucleotides read TGTGCCAGCTCACCCAATGGGGGATCTGGAAACACCATATATTTT.

In this sample, this clone turned up many times. V is TRBV4-3 and J is TRBJ1-4; 9 bases map to TRBD1. This CDR3 has 18 residues. In germline, CDR1 is LGHNA, CDR2 YSLEER. With 3 bases clipped from V and 7 bases from J, the junction kept 15 bases outside the gene matches. The CDR3 reads CASSQRTGVGPEGEKLFF. The CDR3 DNA sequence: TGCGCCAGCAGCCAGCGGACAGGGGTCGGACCGGAGGGTGAAAAACTGTTTTTT.

This clone appeared many times. The V call is TRBV20-1, the J call TRBJ1-3, with D possibly matching TRBD1 (6 bases). V was clipped by 3 bases and J by 4 bases, with 13 bases between them. CDR3 length equals 14 residues. Germline V CDR1 and CDR2: DFQATT, SNEGSKA (reference sequence). The CDR3 DNA reads as TGCAGTGCTAGTCTGGGGGCTAAAGGAAACACCATATATTTT. Its protein is CSASLGAKGNTIYF.

Remarks on this clone: A single base separates this from a much larger clone, so it may be a read error. The chain is built from TRBV5-5 and TRBJ2-4, with no clear D. Trimming cost V 0 bases and J 7 bases, with 14 bases left between them. Germline CDR1 SGHKS, CDR2 YYEKEE (reference sequence). The CDR3 has 15 residues. CDR3 bases: TGTGCCAGCAGCTTGGCTGCCGGAAGGGTTAACATTCAGTACTTC. Its protein product is CASSLAAGRVNIQYF.

The table lists this clone with many counts. The chain joins TRBV2 to TRBJ1-5; perhaps TRBD1 as D (5 bases). The CDR3 consists of 18 residues. Germline V lookup: CDR1 SNHLY, CDR2 FYNNEI. V was trimmed by 10 bases and J by 0 bases, leaving 25 bases between them. As DNA, the CDR3 is TGTGCCACCTCCGCTGGCGGACACGCACTCTATAGCAATCAGCCCCAGCATTTT. Translated: CATSAGGHALYSNQPQHF.

This clone was seen many times. V is TRBV29-1 and J is TRBJ2-1; D may correspond to TRBD1 or TRBD2 (5 bases each). Germline assignment: CDR1 SQVTM and CDR2 ANQGSEA. This CDR3 is 13 amino acids long. V dropped 8 bases and J dropped 0 bases, with 11 bases sitting between them. CDR3 sequence: CSISGRSYNEQFF. The CDR3 nucleotides are TGCAGCATCTCGGGACGCTCCTACAATGAGCAGTTCTTC.

The V call is TRBV20-1, the J call TRBJ1-5; D is perhaps TRBD1 (6 bases). The germline V gene has CDR1 DFQATT and CDR2 SNEGSKA (reference sequence). Deletions cut 1 base from V and 7 bases from J, with 17 bases between. The CDR3 extends over 15 amino acids. CDR3 protein: CSARVTGSHRQPQHF. For the CDR3, the DNA is TGCAGTGCTAGAGTAACAGGGAGTCACAGACAGCCCCAGCATTTT.

This clone was recorded many times. This chain links TRBV20-1 with TRBJ1-5; D uncertain. V was clipped by 5 bases and J by 6 bases, with 14 bases between them. The CDR3 has 13 amino acids. Germline CDR1 DFQATT, CDR2 SNEGSKA (reference sequence). CDR3 bases: TGCAGTGCTCTCCCCCAAGACGCTCAGCCCCAGCATTTT. Protein sequence: CSALPQDAQPQHF.

CDR3 nucleotide sequence: TGCGCCAGCAGCCACCTAGGACAGGACACTGAAGCTTTCTTT. Residues: CASSHLGQDTEAFF. The chain links TRBV4-1 to TRBJ1-1; TRBD1 agrees at 7 bases. The V gene's germline CDR1 is MGHRA and CDR2 YSYEKL. Trimming cost V 3 bases and J 3 bases; bases outside gene matches: 4. The CDR3 spans 14 residues.

This clone was counted ten times or more. The chain links TRBV9 to TRBJ2-1; D possibly corresponds to TRBD1 (6 bases). The CDR3 has 15 amino acids. Germline V gives CDR1 SGDLS, CDR2 YYNGEE. The V end lost 0 bases, the J end lost 8 bases, and 15 bases lay between the germline ends. Written as DNA, the CDR3 is TGTGCCAGCAGCGTAGGATCCAAGAGGGGGTATGAGCAGTTCTTC. It translates to CASSVGSKRGYEQFF.